The 3 T cell receptor beta chains presented below share a single source sample, sequenced in a study of blood T cells in healthy people across ages. A sample-barcoded 5' primer and a J-beta primer mix were used in a second PCR of roughly 6 to 11 cycles. TCRdb itself ran the 5' RACE reads through MiXCR, one entry per CDR3 protein. The table has hundreds of thousands of distinct CDR3 sequences, approximately 52% seen once. The sample was blood. These receptor sequences come from a woman aged 80 or over in good health.

The chain uses TRBV25-1 and TRBJ2-1, with D perhaps matching TRBD1 (5 bases). The J call could be wrong; TRBJ2-7 is a better fit for the DNA end. The CDR3 spans 17 residues. CDR1 and CDR2 (germline): MGHDK, SYGVNS. Here the CDR3 reads CASSPPAGSNSYNEQYF. The CDR3 DNA sequence: TGTGCCAGCAGCCCTCCGGCAGGGTCCAACTCCTACAATGAGCAGTACTTC.

This clonotype was detected many times. The chain recombines TRBV10-3 with TRBJ2-4, with D perhaps TRBD1 (6 bases). This CDR3 is 17 amino acids long. Germline CDR1 is ENHRY and CDR2 is SYGVKD. The germline V and J ends were trimmed by 2 bases and 2 bases, with 16 bases remaining between them. CDR3 DNA: TGTGCCATCAGTGAGAGGCAGGGCAGGGGTACCAAAAACATTCAGTACTTC. Its translation: CAISERQGRGTKNIQYF.

The chain carries TRBV28 and TRBJ1-4, with D maybe TRBD1 (6 bases). CDR1 MDHEN and CDR2 SYDVKM come from the germline V gene. Trimming stripped 3 bases from V and 5 bases from J, with 13 bases between. The CDR3 covers 15 residues. CDR3 sequence: CASSFRTDRNEKLFF. The CDR3 region has the DNA TGTGCCAGCAGTTTCCGGACGGACAGAAATGAAAAACTGTTTTTT.